This T cell receptor (beta chain) was found in a study of radiation and T cells in renal cell carcinoma. Study context: Nephrectomy followed 15 Gy stereotactic body radiation by 4 weeks. Study-level results: Top tumor clonotypes rose in blood 2 weeks post-radiation, then contracted.

Regarding this clone: Antigen specificity is unknown.

The CDR3 is 14 residues long. Germline CDR1 SGHRS, CDR2 YFSETQ. V was shortened by 4 bases and J by 3 bases, with 10 bases between the two germline ends. Time point meaning: baseline pretreatment blood. Treatment meaning: 15 Gy SBRT to primary tumor, nephrectomy 4 weeks later. Radiation-treated patients gave blood at baseline, week 2 and week 4. Sequenced by immunoSEQ multiplex PCR; TCRdb stores in-frame clones only, minus some. The sample holds about 59,000 clones, 65% to 80% seen once. The material was blood, obtained from a patient whose treatment included radiotherapy and nephrectomy. J is TRBJ2-2 and V is TRBV5-1; no clear D gene. The source of this sequence is a man between 60 and 70 years old with renal cell carcinoma. The CDR3 nucleotides read TGCGCCAGCAGCCCGGGCCAAGACACCGGGGAGCTGTTTTTT. It codes for CASSPGQDTGELFF.